The 18 T cell receptor beta chains below all came from one sample that was sequenced in a study of graft-versus-host responses after intestinal transplantation. No cognate antigen is known for these TCRs. TCRdb's copy holds only in-frame clones and misses some; the assay was immunoSEQ multiplex PCR. The profile shows around 110,000 clones, about nine tenths of them singletons. The specimen was unstimulated CD4+ T cells sorted from spleen or lymph node cells, collected before intestinal transplant. Every receptor here comes from a human donor who received an intestinal transplant.

J is TRBJ2-3 and V is TRBV6-5, with 9 bases aligning to TRBD1. Trimming took 11 bases from V and 1 from J; bases not matched to a gene: 4. The CDR3 is 13 residues long. Germline V gene lookup returns CDR1 MNHEY and CDR2 SVGAGI. The CDR3 DNA sequence: TGTGCCGCCCGGGACAGGGGCACAGATACGCAGTATTTT. Translated: CAARDRGTDTQYF.

The chain carries TRBV28 and TRBJ2-1, with 7 bases matching TRBD1. The CDR3 sequence is 14 residues long. The ends lost 8 bases at V and 0 bases at J; junction bases unmatched: 4. Germline assignment: CDR1 MDHEN and CDR2 SYDVKM. The CDR3 sequence: CASEGADSYNEQFF. The DNA of the CDR3 is TGTGCCAGCGAGGGGGCGGACTCCTACAATGAGCAGTTCTTC.

The rearrangement links TRBV5-6 to TRBJ1-3; D gene uncertain. This CDR3 region has 14 residues. Trimming took 2 bases from V and 0 from J, leaving 6 bases between them. The germline gives CDR1 SGHDT, CDR2 YYEEEE. The CDR3 is CASSFPSSGNTIYF. CDR3 bases: TGTGCCAGCAGCTTTCCCAGCTCTGGAAACACCATATATTTT.

This sequence joins TRBV30 and TRBJ1-3, with D unresolved. Germline V gene sequence: CDR1 GTSNPN, CDR2 SVGIG (reference sequence). The V gene lost 1 base and the J gene lost 4 bases, with 5 bases spanning the gap. This CDR3 region has 12 residues. The CDR3, as DNA: TGTGCCTGGAGTGCGGGGGGAAACACCATATATTTT. Residues: CAWSAGGNTIYF.

The chain couples TRBV7-8 to TRBJ1-1; D may be TRBD1 (5 bases). CDR3 length: 13 residues. Per germline, CDR1 SGHVS and CDR2 FQNEAQ. The V and J ends lost 5 bases and 0 bases respectively, with 7 bases between them. The CDR3 here is CASSKTVNTEAFF. CDR3 bases: TGTGCCAGCAGCAAGACAGTGAACACTGAAGCTTTCTTT.

This clone was seen more than once but under ten times. The chain is built from TRBV6-5 and TRBJ1-6; TRBD1 might be the D (6 bases). The CDR3 is 13 residues long. Trimming took 8 bases from V and 6 from J, leaving 11 bases between them. Germline V gene sequence: CDR1 MNHEY, CDR2 SVGAGI. In DNA form, the CDR3 reads TGTGCCAGCCAGGGACAAAGTAATTCACCCCTCCACTTT. This gives the protein CASQGQSNSPLHF.

This chain connects TRBV9 to TRBJ1-1; TRBD1 matches at 8 bases. The CDR3 spans 16 residues. The germline V gene has CDR1 SGDLS and CDR2 YYNGEE. V was clipped by 4 bases and J by 1 base; unmatched bases: 9. The CDR3: CASSSGQGARNTEAFF. CDR3 DNA: TGTGCCAGCAGCTCAGGACAGGGAGCCCGGAACACTGAAGCTTTCTTT.

Here the CDR3 DNA reads TGCAGCGTTGTAGCCCCCGCTGAGCAGTTCTTC. Translated, it gives CSVVAPAEQFF. The V and J genes are TRBV29-1 and TRBJ2-1; D ambiguous. Germline lookup yields CDR1 SQVTM and CDR2 ANQGSEA. The CDR3 loop spans 11 amino acids. V was cut by 4 bases and J by 9 bases, with 10 bases left in between.

CDR3 sequence: CASGLLYNEQFF. CDR3 in DNA: TGTGCTAGTGGTCTCCTTTACAATGAGCAGTTCTTC. V usage is TRBV12-5 and J usage is TRBJ2-1; D gene ambiguous. V was trimmed by 5 bases and J by 4 bases, leaving 6 bases between them. The CDR3 has 12 amino acids. The germline gives CDR1 LGHNT, CDR2 FRNRAP. Full variable domain (missing parts from reference TRBV12-5 and TRBJ2-1): DARVTQTPRHKVTEMGQEVTMRCQPILGHNTVFWYRQTMMQGLELLAYFRNRAPLDDSGMPKDRFSAEMPDATLATLKIQPSEPRDSAVYFCASGLLYNEQFFGPGTRLTVL.

This rearrangement joins TRBV6-4 to TRBJ1-5; tentative D call: TRBD1 (5 bases). There are 15 residues in the CDR3. Germline lookup yields CDR1 MRHNA and CDR2 SNTAGT. Trimming shortened V by 8 bases and J by 3 bases, and 17 bases separated the two germline ends. CDR3 nucleotides: TGTGCCAGCCGAGTCGTGCAGGGCCTCAATCAGCCCCAGCATTTT. Translation: CASRVVQGLNQPQHF.

V and J are TRBV20-1 and TRBJ1-2; 8 bases line up with TRBD1. Per the germline V gene, CDR1 is DFQATT and CDR2 is SNEGSKA (reference sequence). After removal of 8 bases from V and 4 bases from J, the junction contained 3 bases not matched to a gene. CDR3 length: 11 amino acids. This chain's CDR3 is CSRQGSYGYTF. The CDR3 nucleotides read TGCAGTAGACAGGGGAGCTATGGCTACACCTTC.

The V and J genes are TRBV7-9 and TRBJ2-5; tentatively, D is TRBD2 (5 bases). Trimming removed 1 base at V and 3 bases at J, with 6 bases between. The CDR3 totals 13 residues. Germline V gene data show CDR1 as SEHNR and CDR2 as FQNEAQ (reference sequence). The DNA for the CDR3 is TGTGCCAGCAGCTTAGTCGGGGAAGAGACCCAGTACTTC. Amino acids: CASSLVGEETQYF.

The chain carries TRBV27 and TRBJ2-1; 7 bases map to TRBD1. CDR3 length: 14 amino acids. J lost 4 bases, V lost 3 bases, and 3 bases had no gene match. Germline lookup yields CDR1 MNHEY and CDR2 SMNVEV (reference sequence). CDR3 coding DNA: TGTGCCAGCAGTTTGACAGGGTCTTACAATGAGCAGTTCTTC. Encoded protein: CASSLTGSYNEQFF.

J is TRBJ2-2 and V is TRBV6-1, with 7 bases matching TRBD2. The CDR3 is 15 amino acids. V shed 6 bases, J shed 0 bases, and the junction held 4 bases outside the gene matches. CDR1 is MNHNS and CDR2 is SASEGT in the germline V gene. The chain's CDR3 is CASSLRGTNTGELFF. DNA of the CDR3: TGTGCCAGCAGCTTGCGGGGGACGAACACCGGGGAGCTGTTTTTT.

The chain links TRBV5-4 to TRBJ1-2, with 9 bases fitting TRBD1. The V gene end was trimmed by 0 bases and the J gene end by 2 bases; junction bases not matched to a gene: 5. This CDR3 is built from 16 residues. Germline V gives CDR1 SGHNT, CDR2 YYREEE (reference sequence). CDR3 coding DNA: TGTGCCAGCAGCTTGGGGGGGGGACAGGGAAACTATGGCTACACCTTC. Its translation is CASSLGGGQGNYGYTF.

V gene TRBV7-3 combines with J gene TRBJ2-1, with 8 bases that match TRBD2. Germline assignment: CDR1 SGHTA and CDR2 FQGTGA. The CDR3 runs to 15 residues. J gave up 8 bases and V 4 bases, and 10 bases lay outside the gene matches. CDR3 amino acids: CASSSGTSGGDEQFF. The CDR3 DNA sequence: TGTGCCAGCAGCTCCGGGACTAGTGGCGGCGATGAGCAGTTCTTC.

This clone is a singleton in its sample. The chain's CDR3 is CASSLVSGAKNIQYF. The CDR3 DNA reads TGCGCCAGCAGCTTGGTTAGCGGGGCTAAAAACATTCAGTACTTC. The chain recombines TRBV5-1 with TRBJ2-4, with 8 bases that match TRBD2. The CDR3 loop spans 15 amino acids. Germline loops: CDR1 SGHRS, CDR2 YFSETQ. Trimming removed 0 bases from V and 4 bases from J; junction bases left unmatched: 3.

DNA for the CDR3: TGTGCCAGCAGCGGGTACAGGGGAGCTGGGACTGAAGCTTTCTTT. Translated: CASSGYRGAGTEAFF. V and J are TRBV7-2 and TRBJ1-1; 7 positions match TRBD1. The trim removed 5 bases at V and 5 bases at J, leaving 11 bases unmatched. Germline lookup yields CDR1 SGHTA and CDR2 FQGNSA. This CDR3 has 15 residues.